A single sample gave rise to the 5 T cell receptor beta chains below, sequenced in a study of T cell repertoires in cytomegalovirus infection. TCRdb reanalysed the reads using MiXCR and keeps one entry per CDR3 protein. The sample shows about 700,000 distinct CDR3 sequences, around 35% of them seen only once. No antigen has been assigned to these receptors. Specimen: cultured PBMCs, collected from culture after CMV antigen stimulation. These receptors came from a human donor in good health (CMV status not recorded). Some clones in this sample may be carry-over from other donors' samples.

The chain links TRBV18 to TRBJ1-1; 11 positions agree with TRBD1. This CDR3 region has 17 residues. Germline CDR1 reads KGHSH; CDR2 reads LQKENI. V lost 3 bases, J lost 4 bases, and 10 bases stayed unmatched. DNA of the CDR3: TGTGCCAGCTCACCGACGATTCTGGGACAGGGGGGCACTGAAGCTTTCTTT. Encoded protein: CASSPTILGQGGTEAFF.

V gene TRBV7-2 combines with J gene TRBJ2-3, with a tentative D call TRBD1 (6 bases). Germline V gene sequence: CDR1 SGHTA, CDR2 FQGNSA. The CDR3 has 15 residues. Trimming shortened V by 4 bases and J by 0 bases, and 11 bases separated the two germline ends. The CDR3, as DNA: TGTGCCAGCAGCTGGAACAGGGTGAGCACAGATACGCAGTATTTT. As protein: CASSWNRVSTDTQYF. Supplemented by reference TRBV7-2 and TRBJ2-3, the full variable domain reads GAGVSQSPSNKVTEKGKDVELRCDPISGHTALYWYRQSLGQGLEFLIYFQGNSAPDKSGLPSDRFSAERTGGSVSTLTIQRTQQEDSAVYLCASSWNRVSTDTQYFGPGTRLTVL.

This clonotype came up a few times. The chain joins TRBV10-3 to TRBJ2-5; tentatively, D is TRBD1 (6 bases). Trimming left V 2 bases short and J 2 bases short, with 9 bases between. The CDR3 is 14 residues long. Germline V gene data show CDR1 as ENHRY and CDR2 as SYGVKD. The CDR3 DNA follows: TGTGCCATCAGTGAGCGCGGACAGCAAGAGACCCAGTACTTC. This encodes CAISERGQQETQYF.

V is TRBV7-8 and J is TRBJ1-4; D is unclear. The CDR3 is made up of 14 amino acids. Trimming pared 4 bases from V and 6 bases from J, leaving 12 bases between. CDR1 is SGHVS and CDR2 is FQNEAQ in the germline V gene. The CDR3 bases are TGTGCCAGCAGCTCGGACTCGGGCCATGAAAAACTGTTTTTT. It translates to CASSSDSGHEKLFF.

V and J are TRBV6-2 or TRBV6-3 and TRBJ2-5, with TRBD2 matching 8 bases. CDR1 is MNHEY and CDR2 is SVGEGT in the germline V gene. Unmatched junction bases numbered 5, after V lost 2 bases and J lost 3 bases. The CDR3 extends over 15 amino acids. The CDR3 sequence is CASSYKRGLEETQYF. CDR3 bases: TGTGCCAGCAGTTACAAGCGGGGGCTGGAAGAGACCCAGTACTTC.